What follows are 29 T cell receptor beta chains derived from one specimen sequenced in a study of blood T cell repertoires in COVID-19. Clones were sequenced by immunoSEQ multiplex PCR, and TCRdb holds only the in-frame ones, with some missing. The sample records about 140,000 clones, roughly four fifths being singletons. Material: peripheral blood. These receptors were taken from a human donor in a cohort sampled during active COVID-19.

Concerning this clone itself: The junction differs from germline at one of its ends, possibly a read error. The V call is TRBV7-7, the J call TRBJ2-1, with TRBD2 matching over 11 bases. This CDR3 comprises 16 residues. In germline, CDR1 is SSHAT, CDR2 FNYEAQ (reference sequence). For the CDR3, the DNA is TGTGCTAGCAGCTTAAAGGGAGTAGCGGGGGGGCGGGAGCAGTTCTTC. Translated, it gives CASSLKGVAGGREQFF.

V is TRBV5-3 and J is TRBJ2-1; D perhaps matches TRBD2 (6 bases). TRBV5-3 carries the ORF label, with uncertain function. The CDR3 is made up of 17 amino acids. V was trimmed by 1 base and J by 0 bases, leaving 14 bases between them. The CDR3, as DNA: TGTGCCAGAAGCTTGCCGGGGGTTTTCATCTCCTACAATGAGCAGTTCTTC. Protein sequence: CARSLPGVFISYNEQFF.

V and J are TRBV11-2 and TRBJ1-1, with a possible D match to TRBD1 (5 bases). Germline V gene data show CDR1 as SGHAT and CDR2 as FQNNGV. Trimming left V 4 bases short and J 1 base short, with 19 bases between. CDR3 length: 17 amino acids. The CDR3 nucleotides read TGTGCCAGCAGCTATTTTTTTCCGGGGGGGAGGAACACTGAAGCTTTCTTT. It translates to CASSYFFPGGRNTEAFF.

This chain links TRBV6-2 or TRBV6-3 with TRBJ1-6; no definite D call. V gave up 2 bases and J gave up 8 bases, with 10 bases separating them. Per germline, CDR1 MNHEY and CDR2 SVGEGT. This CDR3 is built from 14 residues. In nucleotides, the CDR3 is TGTGCCAGCAGTTACCTGAGGAGGGATTCACCCCTCCACTTT. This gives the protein CASSYLRRDSPLHF.

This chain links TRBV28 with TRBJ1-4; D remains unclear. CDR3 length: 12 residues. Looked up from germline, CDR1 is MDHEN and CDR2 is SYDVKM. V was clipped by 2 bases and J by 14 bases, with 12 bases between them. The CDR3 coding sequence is TGTGCCAGCAGTTTAGTCAGGACTGTGCTGTTTTTT. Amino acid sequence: CASSLVRTVLFF.

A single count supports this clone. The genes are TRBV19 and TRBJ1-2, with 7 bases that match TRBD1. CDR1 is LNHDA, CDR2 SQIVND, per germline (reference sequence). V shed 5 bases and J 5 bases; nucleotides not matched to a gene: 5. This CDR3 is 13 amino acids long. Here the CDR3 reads CASSYDRAYGYTF. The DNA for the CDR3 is TGTGCCAGTAGTTACGACAGGGCTTATGGCTACACCTTC.

DNA for the CDR3: TGTGCCAGCAGTTATTTGCGGGGGGGCCTCAATGAGCAGTTCTTC. This encodes CASSYLRGGLNEQFF. This chain connects TRBV6-2 or TRBV6-3 to TRBJ2-1, with TRBD2 matching 9 bases. Germline CDR1 reads MNHEY; CDR2 reads SVGEGT. The CDR3 has 15 amino acids. V was pared by 3 bases and J by 6 bases, with 6 bases of the junction left unmatched.

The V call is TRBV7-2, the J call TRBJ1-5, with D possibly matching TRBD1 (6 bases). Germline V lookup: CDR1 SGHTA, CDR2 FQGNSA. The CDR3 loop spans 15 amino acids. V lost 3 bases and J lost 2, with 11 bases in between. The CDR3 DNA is TGTGCCAGCAGCTTGGCAGGGGCGGGCAATCAGCCCCAGCATTTT. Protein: CASSLAGAGNQPQHF.

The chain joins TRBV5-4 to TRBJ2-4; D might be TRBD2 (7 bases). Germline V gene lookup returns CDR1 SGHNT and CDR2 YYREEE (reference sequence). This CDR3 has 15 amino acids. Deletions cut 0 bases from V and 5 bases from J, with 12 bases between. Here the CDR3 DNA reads TGTGCCAGCAGCTTGGAGGGGGGGCGGGAAAACATTCAGTACTTC. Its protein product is CASSLEGGRENIQYF.

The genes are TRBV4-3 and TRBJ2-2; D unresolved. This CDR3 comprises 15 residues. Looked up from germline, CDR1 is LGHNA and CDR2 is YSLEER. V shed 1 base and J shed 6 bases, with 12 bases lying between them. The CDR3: CASSQGRGIAGELFF. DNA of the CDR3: TGCGCCAGCAGCCAAGGGCGAGGAATTGCCGGGGAGCTGTTTTTT.

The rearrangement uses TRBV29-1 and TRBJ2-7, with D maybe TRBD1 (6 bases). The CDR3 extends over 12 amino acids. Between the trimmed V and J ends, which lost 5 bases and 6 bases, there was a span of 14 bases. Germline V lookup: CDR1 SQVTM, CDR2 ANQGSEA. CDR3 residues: CSVSISRGEQYF. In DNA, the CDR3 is TGCAGCGTTAGTATTTCCAGGGGCGAGCAGTACTTC.

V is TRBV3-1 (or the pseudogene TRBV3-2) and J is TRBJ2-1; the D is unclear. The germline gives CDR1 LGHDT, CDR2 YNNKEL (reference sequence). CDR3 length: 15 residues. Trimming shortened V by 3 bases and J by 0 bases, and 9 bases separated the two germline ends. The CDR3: CASSQQPGSYNEQFF. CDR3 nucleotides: TGTGCCAGCAGCCAGCAGCCGGGCTCCTACAATGAGCAGTTCTTC.

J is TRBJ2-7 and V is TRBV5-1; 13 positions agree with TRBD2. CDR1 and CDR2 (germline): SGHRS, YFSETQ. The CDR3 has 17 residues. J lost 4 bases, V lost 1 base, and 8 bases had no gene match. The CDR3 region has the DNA TGCGCCAGCAGCTTGAGACTAGCGGGGGGCCTCGGGTACGAGCAGTACTTC. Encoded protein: CASSLRLAGGLGYEQYF.

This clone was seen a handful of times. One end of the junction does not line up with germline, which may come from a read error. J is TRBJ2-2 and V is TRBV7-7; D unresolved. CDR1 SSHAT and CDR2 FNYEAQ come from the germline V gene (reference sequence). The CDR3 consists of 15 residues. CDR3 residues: CASSLGVGNTGELFF. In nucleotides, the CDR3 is TGTGCTAGCAGTCTAGGAGTAGGGAACACCGGGGAGCTGTTTTTT.

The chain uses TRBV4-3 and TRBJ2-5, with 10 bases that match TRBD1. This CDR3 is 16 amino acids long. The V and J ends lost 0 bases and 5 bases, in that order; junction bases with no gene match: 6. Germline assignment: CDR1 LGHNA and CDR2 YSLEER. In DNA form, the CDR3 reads TGCGCCAGCAGCCAAGATGCCGGGACAGGGGCCGAGACCCAGTACTTC. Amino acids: CASSQDAGTGAETQYF.

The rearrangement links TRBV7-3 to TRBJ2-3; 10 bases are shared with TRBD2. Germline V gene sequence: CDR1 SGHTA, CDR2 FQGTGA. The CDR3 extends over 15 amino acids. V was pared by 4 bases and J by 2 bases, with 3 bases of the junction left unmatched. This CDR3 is CASSSSGGHTDTQYF. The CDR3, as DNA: TGTGCCAGCAGCTCTAGCGGGGGCCACACAGATACGCAGTATTTT.

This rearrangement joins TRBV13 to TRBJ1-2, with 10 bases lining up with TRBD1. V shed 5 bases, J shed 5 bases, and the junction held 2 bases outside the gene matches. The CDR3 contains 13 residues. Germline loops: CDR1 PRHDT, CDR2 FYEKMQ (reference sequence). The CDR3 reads CASSQDRGYGYTF. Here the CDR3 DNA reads TGTGCCAGCAGCCAGGACAGGGGGTATGGCTACACCTTC.

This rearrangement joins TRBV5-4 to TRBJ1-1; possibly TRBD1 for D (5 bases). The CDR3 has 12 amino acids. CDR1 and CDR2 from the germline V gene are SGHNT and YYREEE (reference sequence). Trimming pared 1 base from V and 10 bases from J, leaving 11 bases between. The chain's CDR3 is CASSLPGSPAFF. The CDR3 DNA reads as TGTGCCAGCAGCTTGCCAGGGTCCCCAGCTTTCTTT. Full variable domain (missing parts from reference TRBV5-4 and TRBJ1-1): ETGVTQSPTHLIKTRGQQVTLRCSSQSGHNTVSWYQQALGQGPQFIFQYYREEENGRGNFPPRFSGLQFPNYSSELNVNALELDDSALYLCASSLPGSPAFFGQGTRLTVV.

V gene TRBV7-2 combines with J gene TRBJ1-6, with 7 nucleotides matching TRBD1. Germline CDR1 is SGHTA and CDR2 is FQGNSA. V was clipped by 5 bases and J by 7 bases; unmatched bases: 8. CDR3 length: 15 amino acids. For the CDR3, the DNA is TGTGCCAGCAGCCTACAGGGGAAAGTGAATTCACCCCTCCACTTT. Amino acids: CASSLQGKVNSPLHF.

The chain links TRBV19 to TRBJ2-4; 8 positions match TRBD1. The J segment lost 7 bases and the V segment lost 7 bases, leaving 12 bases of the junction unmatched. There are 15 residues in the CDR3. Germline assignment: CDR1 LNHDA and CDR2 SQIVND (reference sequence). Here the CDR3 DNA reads TGTGCCAGTACACAGGGGGTGTCGCAATCCAACATTCAGTACTTC. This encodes CASTQGVSQSNIQYF.

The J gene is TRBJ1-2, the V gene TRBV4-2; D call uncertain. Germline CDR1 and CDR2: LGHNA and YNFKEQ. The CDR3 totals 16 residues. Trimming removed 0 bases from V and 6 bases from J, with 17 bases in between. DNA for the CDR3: TGTGCCAGCAGCCAAGATCTGGGTCTGGGAGGCGATGGCTACACCTTC. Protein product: CASSQDLGLGGDGYTF.

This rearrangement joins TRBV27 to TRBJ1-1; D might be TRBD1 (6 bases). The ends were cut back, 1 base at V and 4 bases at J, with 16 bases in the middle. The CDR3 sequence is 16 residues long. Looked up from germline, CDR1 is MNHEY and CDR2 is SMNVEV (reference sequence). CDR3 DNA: TGTGCCAGCAGTTTATTCGCGGGGGGCGGGAGCACTGAAGCTTTCTTT. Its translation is CASSLFAGGGSTEAFF.

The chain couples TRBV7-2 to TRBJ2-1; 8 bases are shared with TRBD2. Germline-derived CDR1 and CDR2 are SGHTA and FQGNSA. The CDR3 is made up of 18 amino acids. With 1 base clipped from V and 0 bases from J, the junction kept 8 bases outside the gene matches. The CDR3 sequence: CASSLVSGGRSSYNEQFF. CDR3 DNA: TGTGCCAGCAGCTTAGTGTCGGGGGGGCGGAGCTCCTACAATGAGCAGTTCTTC. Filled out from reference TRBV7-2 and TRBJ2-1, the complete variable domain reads GAGVSQSPSNKVTEKGKDVELRCDPISGHTALYWYRQSLGQGLEFLIYFQGNSAPDKSGLPSDRFSAERTGGSVSTLTIQRTQQEDSAVYLCASSLVSGGRSSYNEQFFGPGTRLTVL.

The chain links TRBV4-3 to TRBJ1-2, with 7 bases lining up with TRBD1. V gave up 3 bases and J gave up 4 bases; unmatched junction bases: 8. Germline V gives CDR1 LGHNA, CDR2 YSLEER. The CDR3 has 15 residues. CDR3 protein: CASSHRNRGFYGYTF. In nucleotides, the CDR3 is TGCGCCAGCAGCCACCGAAACAGGGGATTCTATGGCTACACCTTC.

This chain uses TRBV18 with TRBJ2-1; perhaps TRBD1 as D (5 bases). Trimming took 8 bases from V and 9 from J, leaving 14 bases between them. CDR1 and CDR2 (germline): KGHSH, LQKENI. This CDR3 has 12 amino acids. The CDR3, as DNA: TGTGCCAGCAACTATGACCAGGGTGAGCAGTTCTTC. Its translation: CASNYDQGEQFF.

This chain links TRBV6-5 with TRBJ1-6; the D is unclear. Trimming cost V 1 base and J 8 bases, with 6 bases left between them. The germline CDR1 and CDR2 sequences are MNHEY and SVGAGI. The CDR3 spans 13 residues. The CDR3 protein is CASSYLRDSPLHF. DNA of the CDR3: TGTGCCAGCAGTTACTTACGAGATTCACCCCTCCACTTT.

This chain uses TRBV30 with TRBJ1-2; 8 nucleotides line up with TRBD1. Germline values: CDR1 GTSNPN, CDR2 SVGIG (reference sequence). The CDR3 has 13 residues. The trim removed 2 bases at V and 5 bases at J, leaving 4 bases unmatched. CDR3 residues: CAWSPGGAYGYTF. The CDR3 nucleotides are TGTGCCTGGAGTCCAGGGGGCGCGTATGGCTACACCTTC.

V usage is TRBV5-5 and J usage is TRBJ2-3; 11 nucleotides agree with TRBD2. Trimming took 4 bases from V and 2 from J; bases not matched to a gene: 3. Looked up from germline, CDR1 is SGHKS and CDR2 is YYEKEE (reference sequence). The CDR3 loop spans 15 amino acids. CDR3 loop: CASSEGLAVTDTQYF. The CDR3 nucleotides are TGTGCCAGCAGCGAGGGACTAGCGGTCACAGATACGCAGTATTTT.

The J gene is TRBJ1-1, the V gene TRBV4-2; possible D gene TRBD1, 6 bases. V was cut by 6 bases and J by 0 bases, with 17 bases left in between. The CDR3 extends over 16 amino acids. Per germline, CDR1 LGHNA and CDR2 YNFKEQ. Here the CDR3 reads CASRKTQGNLNTEAFF. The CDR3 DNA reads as TGTGCCAGCAGAAAAACACAGGGTAACTTGAACACTGAAGCTTTCTTT.